The rows below give T cell receptor beta chains drawn from one sample of a study of cytomegalovirus exposure and HLA in healthy donors. The protocol was immunoSEQ multiplex PCR, while the TCRdb copy is restricted to in-frame clones and leaves out a portion. The sample includes some 65,000 clones, approximately 80% of them seen just once. The material sequenced was PBMCs. All receptors derive from a girl between 5 and 17 years old in good health and CMV-seropositive. The CDR3 runs from the conserved cysteine through the conserved F or W. D genes are given only for firm matches. Not all rows give a size; the values are once, few, many and, for expanded clones, a class.

TRBJ2-1 | . | TRBD2 | TRBV6-6 | CASSPRLAGGNEQFF | TGTGCCAGCTCCCCGAGACTAGCGGGGGGTAATGAGCAGTTCTTC
TRBJ2-7 | few | TRBD1 | TRBV10-3 | CAIRGQVYEQYF | TGTGCCATCAGGGGACAGGTCTACGAGCAGTACTTC
TRBJ1-1 | . | TRBD1 | TRBV29-1 | CSPTGGACTEAFF | TGCAGCCCTACAGGGGGAGCATGCACTGAAGCTTTCTTT
TRBJ1-1 | . | . | TRBV29-1 | CSVRLMNTEAFF | TGCAGCGTTCGACTGATGAACACTGAAGCTTTCTTT
TRBJ1-1 | few | . | TRBV2 | CASIGGRNTEAFF | TGTGCCAGCATCGGGGGAAGGAACACTGAAGCTTTCTTT
TRBJ2-3 | few | TRBD2 | TRBV9 | CASSVAGGSPPDTQYF | TGTGCCAGCAGCGTAGCTGGCGGGAGCCCCCCAGATACGCAGTATTTT
TRBJ2-7 | . | TRBD1 | TRBV7-9 | CASSLAGQGKEQYF | TGTGCCAGCAGCTTAGCGGGACAGGGTAAGGAGCAGTACTTC
TRBJ2-7 | . | . | TRBV5-6 | CASSEGGWWGGDEQYF | TGTGCCAGCAGCGAAGGAGGGTGGTGGGGCGGGGACGAGCAGTACTTC
TRBJ1-1 | . | . | TRBV5-1 | CASSLKWLGPVNTEAFF | TGCGCCAGCAGCTTGAAGTGGCTTGGCCCCGTGAACACTGAAGCTTTCTTT
TRBJ2-7 | . | . | TRBV29-1 | CSVVGLNEQYF | TGCAGCGTTGTTGGCCTCAACGAGCAGTACTTC
TRBJ1-2 | . | TRBD1 | TRBV11-2 | CASSLGGTGIRGYTF | TGTGCCAGCAGCTTAGGCGGGACAGGGATAAGAGGCTACACCTTC
TRBJ2-7 | . | . | TRBV7-9 | CASSLALSGQASYEQYF | TGTGCCAGCAGCTTAGCGCTTAGTGGTCAGGCCTCTTACGAGCAGTACTTC
TRBJ2-1 | . | TRBD1 | TRBV4-1 | CASSHLGGSGQFF | TGCGCCAGCAGCCATTTAGGGGGCTCTGGGCAGTTCTTC
TRBJ2-5 | few | . | TRBV2 | CASSGLASWETQYF | TGTGCCAGCAGTGGTCTAGCGTCGTGGGAGACCCAGTACTTC
TRBJ2-2 | . | TRBD1 | TRBV5-4 | CASSARDSTGELFF | TGTGCCAGCAGCGCCCGGGACAGCACCGGGGAGCTGTTTTTT
TRBJ2-2 | . | TRBD1 | TRBV7-8 | CASSPSRYNPGTVTGELFF | TGTGCCAGCAGCCCAAGCCGTTACAACCCCGGGACAGTCACCGGGGAGCTGTTTTTT
TRBJ2-7 | few | TRBD2 | TRBV30 | CAWSVSLAGDYEQYF | TGTGCCTGGAGTGTTAGCCTAGCGGGAGACTACGAGCAGTACTTC
TRBJ1-1 | . | . | TRBV5-1 | CASSLASTGLTEAFF | TGCGCCAGCAGCTTGGCCAGTACAGGGCTCACTGAAGCTTTCTTT
TRBJ2-7 | . | . | TRBV5-1 | CASSVTGRVYEQYF | TGCGCCAGCAGCGTGACAGGTAGGGTCTACGAGCAGTACTTC
TRBJ1-3 | . | . | TRBV28 | CASAGSNSGNTIYF | TGTGCCAGCGCCGGGAGTAACTCTGGAAACACCATATATTTT
TRBJ1-5 | once | TRBD1 | TRBV28 | CASNTGAWGNQPQHF | TGTGCCAGTAATACAGGGGCTTGGGGCAATCAGCCCCAGCATTTT
TRBJ1-2 | . | . | TRBV5-4 | CASSKLKQTRTTNYGYTF | TGTGCCAGCAGCAAACTTAAACAGACCCGCACGACTAACTATGGCTACACCTTC
TRBJ2-2 | . | TRBD2 | TRBV11-2 | CASSQPAGGMVGELFF | TGTGCCAGCAGCCAACCAGCGGGGGGTATGGTCGGGGAGCTGTTTTTT
TRBJ2-1 | few | TRBD1 | TRBV28 | CASSPQGDYNEQFF | TGTGCCAGCAGTCCCCAGGGGGACTACAATGAGCAGTTCTTC
TRBJ2-5 | . | . | TRBV6-1 | CAAKTGVNQETQYF | TGTGCCGCAAAAACCGGGGTCAATCAAGAGACCCAGTACTTC
TRBJ1-2 | . | TRBD1 | TRBV6-5 | CASSRDRNNYGYTF | TGTGCCAGCAGTCGGGACAGAAATAACTATGGCTACACCTTC
TRBJ2-5 | once | . | TRBV7-9 | CASSLVTGETQYF | TGTGCCAGCAGCTTAGTGACGGGGGAGACCCAGTACTTC
TRBJ2-7 | . | TRBD1 | TRBV2 | CARGQGIYEQYF | TGTGCCAGAGGACAGGGAATTTACGAGCAGTACTTC
TRBJ1-1 | . | TRBD1 | TRBV5-1 | CASRPNTGGWTEAFF | TGCGCCAGCAGGCCTAATACAGGGGGCTGGACTGAAGCTTTCTTT
TRBJ2-7 | . | TRBD2 | TRBV5-5 | CASSLAGGNYEQYF | TGTGCCAGCAGCTTGGCGGGAGGAAACTACGAGCAGTACTTC
TRBJ2-7 | . | . | TRBV9 | CASSQMGSQGYEQYF | TGTGCCAGCAGTCAGATGGGGAGCCAAGGCTACGAGCAGTACTTC
TRBJ1-1 | . | TRBD1 | TRBV4-1 | CASSTGVTEAFF | TGCGCCAGCAGTACAGGGGTAACTGAAGCTTTCTTT
TRBJ1-3 | . | . | TRBV6-5 | CASSLNRARSGNTIYF | TGTGCCAGCAGTTTAAACAGAGCCCGCTCTGGAAACACCATATATTTT
TRBJ2-7 | . | . | TRBV7-9 | CASSLDAWRGGEQYF | TGTGCCAGCAGCTTAGATGCGTGGAGGGGGGGCGAGCAGTACTTC
TRBJ2-7 | few | . | TRBV6-1 | CASSDNRYEQYF | TGTGCCAGCAGTGATAACAGGTACGAGCAGTACTTC
TRBJ1-1 | . | . | TRBV28 | CASRTGNLNTEAFF | TGTGCCAGCAGAACCGGGAATTTGAACACTGAAGCTTTCTTT
TRBJ2-5 | . | . | TRBV5-1 | CASSLRGETQYF | TGCGCCAGCAGCCTAAGAGGGGAGACCCAGTACTTC
TRBJ1-4 | . | . | TRBV27 | CASSGQQLEKLFF | TGTGCCAGCAGTGGACAGCAATTAGAAAAACTGTTTTTT
TRBJ1-5 | few | TRBD1 | TRBV4-1 | CASSHWTGRYDQPQHF | TGCGCCAGCAGCCATTGGACAGGGAGGTATGATCAGCCCCAGCATTTT
TRBJ2-5 | . | TRBD1 | TRBV6-4 | CASSEHGTGIGRETQYF | TGTGCCAGCAGTGAACACGGGACAGGGATTGGTCGAGAGACCCAGTACTTC
TRBJ2-7 | once | . | TRBV28 | CASSLGAESYEQYF | TGTGCCAGCAGTTTGGGGGCAGAGTCCTACGAGCAGTACTTC
TRBJ2-3 | . | TRBD1 | TRBV6-1 | CASRLTGGRTDTQYF | TGTGCCAGCAGGTTGACAGGGGGCCGCACAGATACGCAGTATTTT
TRBJ1-3 | . | . | TRBV2 | CARTGLENGIGNTIYF | TGTGCCAGGACAGGCCTCGAAAATGGGATTGGAAACACCATATATTTT
TRBJ1-2 | . | . | TRBV7-2 | CASSTPGIYGYTF | TGTGCCAGCAGCACCCCGGGGATCTATGGCTACACCTTC
TRBJ1-2 | . | . | TRBV4-1 | CASSQDTNPYYGYTF | TGCGCCAGCAGCCAAGATACTAATCCCTACTATGGCTACACCTTC
TRBJ1-4 | once | . | TRBV6-1 | CASSVGRSRKLFF | TGTGCCAGCAGTGTAGGAAGGAGCCGAAAACTGTTTTTT
TRBJ2-5 | few | . | TRBV27 | CASSFLEETQYF | TGTGCCAGCAGTTTCCTTGAAGAGACCCAGTACTTC
TRBJ2-2 | . | . | TRBV4-1 | CASSQDPSRANDRTGELFF | TGCGCCAGCAGCCAAGATCCTTCCAGGGCAAACGATCGCACCGGGGAGCTGTTTTTT
TRBJ2-7 | . | TRBD2 | TRBV7-9 | CASREGLEEDGRQYF | TGTGCCAGCAGGGAAGGACTAGAAGAGGATGGGCGGCAGTACTTC
TRBJ1-5 | . | TRBD1 | TRBV15 | CATSKEGALGNQPQHF | TGTGCCACCAGCAAGGAGGGGGCGTTGGGCAATCAGCCCCAGCATTTT
TRBJ1-2 | . | TRBD1 | TRBV7-9 | CASSNTRDSLSNYGYTF | TGTGCCAGCAGCAACACCCGGGACAGCCTTAGTAACTATGGCTACACCTTC
TRBJ2-5 | few | TRBD1 | TRBV10-3 | CATRPGQAGEETQYF | TGTGCCACGCGACCGGGACAGGCGGGCGAAGAGACCCAGTACTTC